One sample yielded the 21 T cell receptor beta chains listed below, sequenced in a study of cytomegalovirus exposure and HLA in healthy donors. Amplification used 60 Vbeta primers and 13 Jbeta primers. Sequenced by immunoSEQ multiplex PCR; TCRdb stores in-frame clones only, minus some. Seen here are under 150,000 clones, around 83% observed once, and the top ten hold roughly 2.6%. Sequencing was carried out using PBMCs. These receptors were obtained from a middle-aged man in good health and CMV-seronegative.

The chain has TRBV5-1 and TRBJ1-6; D may be TRBD1 (5 bases). V was trimmed by 0 bases and J by 5 bases, leaving 9 bases between them. CDR3 length: 15 residues. The germline gives CDR1 SGHRS, CDR2 YFSETQ. The DNA for the CDR3 is TGCGCCAGCAGCTTGGCCGCGGGGGATAATTCACCCCTCCACTTT. Translated, it gives CASSLAAGDNSPLHF. The variable domain in full, with the rest retrieved from reference TRBV5-1 and TRBJ1-6, is KAGVTQTPRYLIKTRGQQVTLSCSPISGHRSVSWYQQTPGQGLQFLFEYFSETQRNKGNFPGRFSGRQFSNSRSEMNVSTLELGDSALYLCASSLAAGDNSPLHFGNGTRLTVT.

Points on this clone: Germline and junction disagree at one end, which may indicate a read error. J is TRBJ1-2 and V is TRBV4-3; D unresolved. The CDR3 is 13 residues long. Germline loops: CDR1 LGHNA, CDR2 YSLEER. CDR3 protein: CAISQEGGYGYTF. CDR3 in DNA: TGCGCCATCAGCCAAGAAGGCGGGTATGGCTACACCTTC.

The rearrangement joins TRBV27 to TRBJ2-3, with 9 bases lining up with TRBD2. CDR3 length: 15 amino acids. The V segment lost 3 bases and the J segment 6 bases; nucleotides outside the gene matches: 7. Germline V gene lookup returns CDR1 MNHEY and CDR2 SMNVEV (reference sequence). CDR3 loop: CASSLTGTSLDTQYF. DNA of the CDR3: TGTGCCAGCAGTTTGACCGGGACTAGCCTCGATACGCAGTATTTT.

This clone was counted between two and nine times. At one end the junction does not follow the germline gene, possibly because of a read error. The chain combines TRBV7-9 with TRBJ2-7, with 10 nucleotides matching TRBD1. The germline V gene has CDR1 SEHNR and CDR2 FQNEAQ (reference sequence). CDR3 length: 16 amino acids. CDR3 DNA sequence: TGTACCAGCAGCTTAGCCAGGACAGGGGGCTCCTACGAGCAGTACTTC. Protein: CTSSLARTGGSYEQYF.

The chain combines TRBV2 with TRBJ2-7, with 10 bases aligning to TRBD1. Germline trimming cut 6 bases from V and 2 bases from J; bases unmatched to any gene: 7. CDR1 is SNHLY and CDR2 is FYNNEI in the germline V gene. CDR3 size: 15 residues. The CDR3: CASRSGTGDTYEQYF. Here the CDR3 DNA reads TGTGCCAGCAGATCGGGGACAGGGGATACCTACGAGCAGTACTTC.

In DNA, the CDR3 is TGTGCCTGGAGTGTGAGGGGGCGGCGGGACACTGAAGCTTTCTTT. Its translation is CAWSVRGRRDTEAFF. This chain connects TRBV30 to TRBJ1-1, with 7 bases lining up with TRBD1. Trimming at V came to 0 bases and at J to 3 bases, leaving 7 bases not matched to a gene. Germline CDR1 and CDR2: GTSNPN and SVGIG (reference sequence). CDR3 size: 15 residues. Full variable domain (missing parts from reference TRBV30 and TRBJ1-1): SQTIHQWPATLVQPVGSPLSLECTVEGTSNPNLYWYRQAAGRGLQLLFYSVGIGQISSEVPQNLSASRPQDRQFILSSKKLLLSDSGFYLCAWSVRGRRDTEAFFGQGTRLTVV.

The chain carries TRBV11-2 and TRBJ2-1, with no clear D. In germline, CDR1 is SGHAT, CDR2 FQNNGV. This CDR3 region has 16 residues. Trimming cost V 4 bases and J 0 bases, with 13 bases left between them. CDR3 nucleotide sequence: TGTGCCAGCAGCTCCCGCCTACGGAGCTCCTACAATGAGCAGTTCTTC. Its translation: CASSSRLRSSYNEQFF.

The J gene is TRBJ2-2, the V gene TRBV5-1; 9 bases map to TRBD1. The germline V gene has CDR1 SGHRS and CDR2 YFSETQ. This CDR3 has 15 amino acids. The J segment lost 9 bases and the V segment lost 1 base, leaving 7 bases of the junction unmatched. This CDR3 is CASSLTGTGSWELFF. The CDR3 nucleotides are TGCGCCAGCAGCTTGACCGGGACAGGGTCTTGGGAGCTGTTTTTT.

Only one count was recorded for this clone. This chain uses TRBV27 with TRBJ2-7; D possibly corresponds to TRBD1 (6 bases). Trimming took 0 bases from V and 7 from J, leaving 10 bases between them. The CDR3 totals 13 residues. Germline-derived CDR1 and CDR2 are MNHEY and SMNVEV (reference sequence). CDR3 nucleotide sequence: TGTGCCAGCAGTTTATCGGTGGGGGCTGAGCAGTACTTC. Protein product: CASSLSVGAEQYF.

Comment on this clone: This specimen includes other DNA sequences encoding the same CDR3. This chain links TRBV6-1 with TRBJ1-2; 7 nucleotides line up with TRBD1. The CDR3 loop spans 12 amino acids. CDR1 is MNHNS and CDR2 is SASEGT in the germline V gene. V was pared by 4 bases and J by 5 bases, with 1 base of the junction left unmatched. Here the CDR3 DNA reads TGTGCCAGCAGTGCGACAGGGTATGGCTACACCTTC. Protein sequence: CASSATGYGYTF.

V is TRBV5-1 and J is TRBJ2-2; 9 bases map to TRBD1. This CDR3 is 17 amino acids long. With V trimmed by 4 bases and J by 0 bases, 7 bases remained unmatched. Germline values: CDR1 SGHRS, CDR2 YFSETQ. CDR3 DNA sequence: TGCGCCAGCAGCGGTACCGGGACAGGGTCGAACACCGGGGAGCTGTTTTTT. As protein: CASSGTGTGSNTGELFF.

The chain carries TRBV28 and TRBJ1-5; D possibly corresponds to TRBD1 (6 bases). This CDR3 is 16 amino acids long. Trimming removed 1 base at V and 3 bases at J, with 13 bases between. The germline CDR1 and CDR2 sequences are MDHEN and SYDVKM. This CDR3 reads CASSLFPDSFNQPQHF. The CDR3 nucleotides read TGTGCCAGCAGTTTATTCCCGGACAGCTTCAATCAGCCCCAGCATTTT.

The V call is TRBV11-2, the J call TRBJ1-2; 10 positions agree with TRBD1. This CDR3 region has 15 residues. Looked up from germline, CDR1 is SGHAT and CDR2 is FQNNGV. The V gene end was trimmed by 5 bases and the J gene end by 4 bases; junction bases not matched to a gene: 7. Written as DNA, the CDR3 is TGTGCCAGCAGCCCGACAGGGGGCGCAGTCTATGGCTACACCTTC. It specifies CASSPTGGAVYGYTF.

The chain uses TRBV9 and TRBJ1-4; TRBD1 aligns across 7 bases. CDR1 is SGDLS and CDR2 is YYNGEE in the germline V gene. The CDR3 extends over 14 amino acids. V shed 4 bases and J 10 bases; nucleotides not matched to a gene: 10. Here the CDR3 reads CASSTGTEPLKLFF. Here the CDR3 DNA reads TGTGCCAGCAGCACCGGGACAGAACCCTTAAAACTGTTTTTT.

The chain employs TRBV19 and TRBJ2-2; the match to TRBD1 covers 7 bases. CDR3 length: 15 residues. The trim removed 7 bases at V and 4 bases at J, leaving 9 bases unmatched. CDR1 and CDR2 from the germline V gene are LNHDA and SQIVND (reference sequence). For the CDR3, the DNA is TGTGCCAGTACTAAGGACAGGCCTTTCACCGGGGAGCTGTTTTTT. Translation: CASTKDRPFTGELFF.

This clone has just one count. This chain uses TRBV27 with TRBJ1-1; D ambiguous. Trimming cost V 2 bases and J 1 base, with 8 bases left between them. Germline assignment: CDR1 MNHEY and CDR2 SMNVEV (reference sequence). This CDR3 spans 14 amino acids. CDR3 coding DNA: TGTGCCAGCAGTTTAACACAGCCGAACACTGAAGCTTTCTTT. Protein sequence: CASSLTQPNTEAFF.

This clone was seen only a few times. The J gene is TRBJ1-6, the V gene TRBV14; possible D gene TRBD1, 5 bases. Trimming pared 0 bases from V and 10 bases from J, leaving 16 bases between. Germline V lookup: CDR1 SGHDN, CDR2 FVKESK. CDR3 length: 16 amino acids. CDR3 coding DNA: TGTGCCAGCAGCCAAGATTGGTCGGGGGACCTATCACCCCTCCACTTT. Translation gives CASSQDWSGDLSPLHF.

This clone was observed a few times. This chain connects TRBV10-1 to TRBJ1-1; 9 bases map to TRBD1. Germline V gives CDR1 WNHNN, CDR2 SYGVQD (reference sequence). The CDR3 loop spans 15 amino acids. The J segment lost 4 bases and the V segment lost 2 bases, leaving 5 bases of the junction unmatched. CDR3 amino acids: CASSETTGGITEAFF. In nucleotides, the CDR3 is TGCGCCAGCAGTGAGACCACAGGGGGCATCACTGAAGCTTTCTTT.

The gene calls are TRBV13 and TRBJ2-1; unclear D gene. The germline V gene has CDR1 PRHDT and CDR2 FYEKMQ (reference sequence). Trimming stripped 5 bases from V and 1 base from J, with 9 bases between. CDR3 length: 14 amino acids. CDR3 DNA sequence: TGTGCCAGCAGCCCCCCCGGTTCCTACAATGAGCAGTTCTTC. Residues: CASSPPGSYNEQFF.

This sequence joins TRBV5-1 and TRBJ2-7; D possibly corresponds to TRBD2 (5 bases). Germline CDR1 and CDR2: SGHRS and YFSETQ. V lost 1 base to trimming and J lost 4 bases, with 33 bases between them. The length of the CDR3 is 21 residues. CDR3 sequence: CASSLISDVRGVSPPLYEQYF. CDR3 bases: TGCGCCAGCAGCTTGATTTCCGACGTCCGGGGAGTATCCCCCCCTCTGTACGAGCAGTACTTC. The entire variable domain, with the rest obtained from reference TRBV5-1 and TRBJ2-7, is as follows: KAGVTQTPRYLIKTRGQQVTLSCSPISGHRSVSWYQQTPGQGLQFLFEYFSETQRNKGNFPGRFSGRQFSNSRSEMNVSTLELGDSALYLCASSLISDVRGVSPPLYEQYFGPGTRLTVT.

The CDR3 sequence is CASSLEASSYEQYF. The CDR3 nucleotides read TGCGCCAGCAGTCTTGAGGCGAGCTCCTACGAGCAGTACTTC. V usage is TRBV4-1 and J usage is TRBJ2-7; D is unresolved. The V gene lost 6 bases and the J gene lost 0 bases, with 12 bases spanning the gap. The CDR3 contains 14 residues. Germline V CDR1 and CDR2: MGHRA, YSYEKL.